This T cell receptor beta chain was documented in a study of regulatory T cells in long-lasting Graves disease. As for the study in general: Antithyroid drug use was under 3 months in newly diagnosed Graves' patients. Overall study results and limits: Public clonotype sharing was higher in persistent than newly diagnosed patients.

Arm-PCR of CDR3 regions and iRepertoire HTBI primers were the basis on which TCR beta libraries were built. TCRdb recomputed calls from the multiplex PCR reads with MiXCR, one row per CDR3 protein. The data show about 610,000 distinct CDR3 sequences, with around 15% seen just once and around 12% held by the top ten. Germline loops: CDR1 KGHSH, CDR2 LQKENI. The CDR3 is 15 residues long. Trimming shortened V by 3 bases and J by 5 bases, and 17 bases separated the two germline ends. About this clonotype: Its antigen is currently unknown.

The time point was: newly diagnosed GD, antithyroid drugs for less than 3 months. RNA from PBMCs was the source of the TCR library. Under American Thyroid Association guidelines, Graves' disease was diagnosed. These data also featured in a second study, about T cells in Graves' hyperthyroidism and ophthalmopathy. That study reports: The TCR CDR3 was amplified in a first-round RT-PCR using the HTBI primer set.

The input for sequencing was peripheral blood mononuclear cells (PBMCs), taken at new diagnosis, from a patient treated with antithyroid drugs. This TCR was sampled from a man aged 18 to 30 with Graves disease. The rearrangement joins TRBV18 to TRBJ2-7; tentatively, D is TRBD2 (5 bases). The CDR3 region has the DNA TGTGCCAGCTCACCCGTTGGACTGGACTTGGACGAGCAGTACTTC. Protein: CASSPVGLDLDEQYF.